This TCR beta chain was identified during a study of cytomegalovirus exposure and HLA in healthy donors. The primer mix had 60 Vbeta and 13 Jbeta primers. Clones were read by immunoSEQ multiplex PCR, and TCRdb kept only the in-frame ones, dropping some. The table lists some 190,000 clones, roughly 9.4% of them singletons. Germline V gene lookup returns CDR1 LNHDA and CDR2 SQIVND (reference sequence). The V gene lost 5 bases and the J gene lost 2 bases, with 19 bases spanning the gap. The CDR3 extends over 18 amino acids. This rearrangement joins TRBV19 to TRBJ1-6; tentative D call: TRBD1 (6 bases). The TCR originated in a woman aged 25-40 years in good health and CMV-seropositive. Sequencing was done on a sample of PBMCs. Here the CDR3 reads CASSLPRWTAPYNSPLHF. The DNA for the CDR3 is TGTGCCAGTAGTCTTCCCCGGTGGACAGCTCCCTATAATTCACCCCTCCACTTT.